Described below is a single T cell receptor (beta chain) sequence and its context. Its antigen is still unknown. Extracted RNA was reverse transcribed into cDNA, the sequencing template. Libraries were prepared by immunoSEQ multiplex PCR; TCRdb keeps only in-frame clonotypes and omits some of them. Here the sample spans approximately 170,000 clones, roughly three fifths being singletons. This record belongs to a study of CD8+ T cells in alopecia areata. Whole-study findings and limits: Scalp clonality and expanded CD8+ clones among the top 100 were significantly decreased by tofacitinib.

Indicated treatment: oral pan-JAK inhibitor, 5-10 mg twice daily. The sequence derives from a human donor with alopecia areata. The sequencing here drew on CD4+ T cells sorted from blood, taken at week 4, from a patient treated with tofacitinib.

Here the CDR3 DNA reads TGTGCCAGGAGGGGGGCGGGAGTAGTTACCGGGGAGCTGTTTTTT. Translated, it gives CARRGAGVVTGELFF. The rearrangement links TRBV6-1 to TRBJ2-2; D perhaps matches TRBD2 (7 bases). Trimming removed 9 bases from V and 5 bases from J, with 19 bases in between. The CDR3 consists of 15 residues. The V gene's germline CDR1 is MNHNS and CDR2 SASEGT.